This T cell receptor (beta chain) was documented in a study of CD8 T cells in Susac syndrome. Reverse transcription used 0.5 to 1 ug RNA and random hexamers. Across 54 Vbeta and 13 Jbeta, TCR beta CDR3 was amplified with immunoSEQ multiplex PCR. One entry per CDR3 protein, called by TCRdb with MiXCR from the immunoSEQ multiplex PCR reads. The sample shows under 300,000 distinct CDR3 sequences, less than 96% of them seen only once. Germline V gives CDR1 MDHEN, CDR2 SYDVKM. This CDR3 contains 15 residues. Trimming shortened V by 2 bases and J by 3 bases, and 14 bases separated the two germline ends. Negative magnetic isolation gave CD8+ and CD4+ cells; FACS enriched CD8+ TEMRA.

The sequencing input was CD4+ T cells from PBMCs. This clonotype originated in a human donor with Susac syndrome. This chain connects TRBV28 to TRBJ2-7; the D gene is possibly TRBD2 (6 bases). The CDR3 coding sequence is TGTGCCAGCAGTTTACGCGGGGTACCTGACTACGAGCAGTACTTC. Protein product: CASSLRGVPDYEQYF.